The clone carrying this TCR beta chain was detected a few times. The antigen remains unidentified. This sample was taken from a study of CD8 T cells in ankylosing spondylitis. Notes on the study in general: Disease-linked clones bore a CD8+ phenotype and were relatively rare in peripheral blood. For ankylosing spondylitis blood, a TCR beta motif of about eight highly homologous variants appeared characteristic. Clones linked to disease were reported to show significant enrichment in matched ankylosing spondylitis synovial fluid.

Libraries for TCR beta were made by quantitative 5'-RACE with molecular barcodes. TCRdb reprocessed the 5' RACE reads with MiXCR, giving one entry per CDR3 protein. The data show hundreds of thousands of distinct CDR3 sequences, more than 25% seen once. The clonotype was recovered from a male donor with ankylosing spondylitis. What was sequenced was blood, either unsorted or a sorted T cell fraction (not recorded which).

The CDR3 DNA sequence: TGTGCCAGCAGCGGACGGACTAGCGGGAATAGTGAGCAGTTCTTC. Its protein is CASSGRTSGNSEQFF. The chain employs TRBV11-2 and TRBJ2-1; 12 bases fit TRBD2. The germline V gene has CDR1 SGHAT and CDR2 FQNNGV. The length of the CDR3 is 15 residues. V lost 5 bases, J lost 9 bases, and 8 bases stayed unmatched.